The 8 T cell receptor beta chains reported below all come from one sample, sequenced in a study of glioma-infiltrating T cells. TCR alpha and beta CDR3 regions were amplified from RNA using iRepertoire nested multiplex PCR. TCRdb itself ran the multiplex PCR reads through MiXCR, one entry per CDR3 protein. The repertoire holds more than 100,000 distinct CDR3 sequences, with 25% to 35% as singletons. Sequences were obtained from glioma tissue, nonneoplastic brain tissue, or PBMCs (not recorded which). The receptors shown here come from a human donor with low-grade glioma or glioblastoma, undergoing nonglioma brain surgery, or in good health (not recorded which).

Ten or more counts support this clonotype. The chain combines TRBV7-2 with TRBJ2-3; D tentatively reads TRBD1 or TRBD2 (5 bases each). This CDR3 region has 14 residues. Trimming cost V 5 bases and J 2 bases, with 11 bases left between them. Per germline, CDR1 SGHTA and CDR2 FQGNSA. For the CDR3, the DNA is TGTGCCAGCAGCCGGGACCTTCCCACAGATACGCAGTATTTT. Amino acid sequence: CASSRDLPTDTQYF.

This clonotype was seen many times. V is TRBV27 and J is TRBJ1-5, with a possible D match to TRBD1 (5 bases). This CDR3 has 12 residues. The germline V gene has CDR1 MNHEY and CDR2 SMNVEV (reference sequence). V lost 5 bases and J 9 bases, leaving 11 bases between the germline ends. This CDR3 reads CASSPPGLPQHF. In nucleotides, the CDR3 is TGTGCCAGCAGTCCACCAGGGTTGCCCCAGCATTTT.

The sample holds many counts of this clonotype. The rearrangement links TRBV6-1 to TRBJ1-2; unclear D gene. The germline CDR1 and CDR2 sequences are MNHNS and SASEGT. This CDR3 is 12 amino acids long. With 4 bases removed from V and 8 bases from J, the gap between germline ends came to 11 bases. CDR3 loop: CASSVQVGGYTF. The CDR3 DNA reads TGTGCCAGCAGTGTGCAGGTCGGCGGCTACACCTTC.

Points on this clonotype: This sequence may be a read error, since a much larger clone differs from it by one base. The rearrangement joins TRBV7-2 to TRBJ2-1; TRBD2 aligns across 13 bases. V lost 2 bases and J lost 4; bases outside the gene matches: 8. CDR3 length: 18 residues. Germline-derived CDR1 and CDR2 are SGHTA and FQGNSA. The CDR3 protein is CASSLTGLAGALYNEQFF. CDR3 coding DNA: TGTGCCAGCAGCTTAACCGGACTAGCGGGGGCCTTGTACAATGAGCAGTTCTTC.

In this sample, this clonotype is medium-sized (0.01 to 0.1%). The V and J genes are TRBV4-1 and TRBJ2-1; D might be TRBD2 (5 bases). From germline, CDR1 is MGHRA and CDR2 YSYEKL. The CDR3 covers 16 residues. V was cut by 4 bases and J by 4 bases, with 17 bases left in between. The CDR3: CASSPSGTNGYNEQFF. CDR3 DNA: TGCGCCAGCAGCCCCTCGGGAACGAATGGATACAATGAGCAGTTCTTC.

J is TRBJ2-5 and V is TRBV4-2, with D possibly called TRBD1 or TRBD2 (5 bases each). CDR3 length: 16 residues. Trimming removed 1 base from V and 4 bases from J, with 16 bases in between. Looked up from germline, CDR1 is LGHNA and CDR2 is YNFKEQ. CDR3 coding DNA: TGTGCCAGCAGCCAAGCAGGGAATAAAGAGGGAGAGACCCAGTACTTC. Amino acid sequence: CASSQAGNKEGETQYF.

This clonotype has a count of ten or more. The V and J genes are TRBV4-1 and TRBJ2-3; D is unresolved. Trimming removed 4 bases from V and 5 bases from J, with 13 bases in between. Germline-derived CDR1 and CDR2 are MGHRA and YSYEKL. This CDR3 spans 14 amino acids. The CDR3 DNA is TGCGCCAGCAGCCTGACCCCATGGCGAGATACGCAGTATTTT. It encodes CASSLTPWRDTQYF.

For this clonotype: A much larger clone differs by one base, so this may be a read error. CDR3 residues: CASSLGNSGRDTQYF. The CDR3 DNA sequence: TGTGCCAGCAGCTTAGGAAATAGCGGGCGAGATACGCAGTATTTT. The chain links TRBV7-2 to TRBJ2-3, with 7 bases identical to TRBD2. Germline trimming cut 1 base from V and 5 bases from J; bases unmatched to any gene: 6. The germline gives CDR1 SGHTA, CDR2 FQGNSA. CDR3 size: 15 residues.